This T cell receptor (beta chain) was sequenced in a study of blood T cell repertoires in COVID-19. The wider study: Specimens from acute and convalescent COVID-19 originated in the United States, Italy and Spain. Sample material is recorded as cDNA or gDNA derived from T cells, B-cell-depleted T cells, or PBMCs.

As originally analysed: Counts of nucleated cells, estimated from reference gene primer amplification, were obtained. Profiling relied on immunoSEQ multiplex PCR, and the TCRdb table lists in-frame clones only, not all of them. V and J calls and clone size are as listed in that table; D and trimming were resolved from the DNA. The repertoire holds roughly 250,000 clones, with 80% to 90% as singletons. Germline-derived CDR1 and CDR2 are MDHEN and SYDVKM. There are 13 residues in the CDR3. V lost 5 bases to trimming and J lost 6 bases; unmatched junction nucleotides: 6. The sequence was collected from a woman aged 40 to 50 with acute or convalescent COVID-19. Sequenced: peripheral blood. V gene TRBV28 combines with J gene TRBJ1-1; TRBD1 matches 7 bases. The CDR3 coding sequence is TGTGCCAGCAGTGACTTCAGGGGGGCTGAAGCTTTCTTT. Translation: CASSDFRGAEAFF. Combining the CDR3 with reference TRBV28 and TRBJ1-1 gives the whole variable domain DVKVTQSSRYLVKRTGEKVFLECVQDMDHENMFWYRQDPGLGLRLIYFSYDVKMKEKGDIPEGYSVSREKKERFSLILESASTNQTSMYLCASSDFRGAEAFFGQGTRLTVV.